These 19 T cell receptor beta chains were all obtained from the same sample, sequenced in a study of shared clonotypes between healthy human individuals. The data were produced by immunoSEQ multiplex PCR, yet TCRdb's version contains in-frame clones alone and is incomplete. The data contain 2 million to 2.5 million clones, about 94% of them seen just once; the ten biggest clones take up over 0.1%. The sequencing input was naive CD4+ T cells sorted from blood. As to subset: CD45RA+ positively selected. The receptors were gathered from a man between 18 and 35 years old in good health.

The chain has TRBV6-5 and TRBJ2-7; TRBD2 is a possible D gene (6 bases). This CDR3 region has 13 residues. Per the germline V gene, CDR1 is MNHEY and CDR2 is SVGAGI. With 5 bases removed from V and 6 bases from J, the gap between germline ends came to 14 bases. DNA of the CDR3: TGTGCCAGCAGTGCCTCGGGACTTGTCGAGCAGTACTTC. As protein: CASSASGLVEQYF.

The chain joins TRBV7-3 to TRBJ2-1; 11 bases align to TRBD2. Germline V CDR1 and CDR2: SGHTA, FQGTGA. The CDR3 extends over 18 amino acids. Trimming cost V 5 bases and J 0 bases; bases outside gene matches: 9. CDR3 residues: CASSPPRLAGSSYNEQFF. The CDR3 coding sequence is TGTGCCAGCAGCCCCCCCCGACTAGCGGGAAGCTCCTACAATGAGCAGTTCTTC.

The rearrangement uses TRBV6-1 and TRBJ2-7; D is undetermined. The CDR3 sequence is 12 residues long. V lost 9 bases to trimming and J lost 2 bases, with 11 bases between them. Germline V CDR1 and CDR2: MNHNS, SASEGT. CDR3 loop: CASVGWAYEQYF. CDR3 nucleotides: TGTGCCAGTGTTGGGTGGGCCTACGAGCAGTACTTC.

The chain joins TRBV10-3 to TRBJ2-7; D unclear. CDR3 length: 12 residues. V dropped 3 bases and J dropped 3 bases, with 6 bases sitting between them. Germline V gene data show CDR1 as ENHRY and CDR2 as SYGVKD. The CDR3 here is CAISDIDYEQYF. The CDR3 DNA reads as TGTGCCATCAGTGACATCGACTACGAGCAGTACTTC.

In the case of this clone: Other DNA sequences in the same sample also yield this CDR3. The CDR3 sequence is CASSARGQETQYF. CDR3 nucleotide sequence: TGTGCCAGCAGCGCTCGGGGGCAGGAGACCCAGTACTTC. The chain uses TRBV9 and TRBJ2-5, with D perhaps matching TRBD1 or TRBD2 (6 bases each). The CDR3 length is 13 residues. V lost 3 bases, J lost 5 bases, and 11 bases lay in between. Per germline, CDR1 SGDLS and CDR2 YYNGEE.

The chain carries TRBV6-6 and TRBJ1-1; 8 nucleotides line up with TRBD1. CDR1 and CDR2 from the germline V gene are MNHNY and SVGAGI (reference sequence). V lost 2 bases and J lost 5; bases outside the gene matches: 4. The CDR3 has 14 amino acids. The CDR3 coding sequence is TGTGCCAGCAGTTACCGACAGGGGATGACTGAAGCTTTCTTT. Its translation: CASSYRQGMTEAFF.

The chain couples TRBV6-5 to TRBJ2-2; tentative D call: TRBD1 (6 bases). This CDR3 is 15 amino acids long. V lost 5 bases to trimming and J lost 4 bases, with 14 bases between them. Per germline, CDR1 MNHEY and CDR2 SVGAGI. The CDR3 DNA sequence: TGTGCCAGCAGTCCCGGGGACATCTCCACCGGGGAGCTGTTTTTT. Translating gives CASSPGDISTGELFF.

The CDR3 coding sequence is TGCAGCGTTGCCCGACAGGGCGCCATTTCGAACACCGGGGAGCTGTTTTTT. It specifies CSVARQGAISNTGELFF. The chain recombines TRBV29-1 with TRBJ2-2, with TRBD1 identical over 7 bases. V dropped 4 bases and J dropped 0; count of bases not matched to a gene: 11. The CDR3 has 17 amino acids. Per germline, CDR1 SQVTM and CDR2 ANQGSEA.

On this clone: The identical CDR3 is also encoded by other nucleotide sequences in the sample. The chain has TRBV7-3 and TRBJ2-5; no reliable D call. Germline V gene lookup returns CDR1 SGHTA and CDR2 FQGTGA. The CDR3 loop spans 13 amino acids. V dropped 0 bases and J dropped 1 base, with 3 bases sitting between them. The CDR3: CASSLTLQETQYF. DNA for the CDR3: TGTGCCAGCAGCTTAACCCTCCAAGAGACCCAGTACTTC.

The genes are TRBV4-3 and TRBJ2-3, with D unclear. Germline CDR1 LGHNA, CDR2 YSLEER. V gave up 0 bases and J gave up 6 bases, with 7 bases separating them. This CDR3 is 13 amino acids long. DNA of the CDR3: TGCGCCAGCAGCCAAGATCTTGAGGATACGCAGTATTTT. This translates into CASSQDLEDTQYF.

This clone appeared a single time. The chain employs TRBV10-3 and TRBJ2-1, with 10 nucleotides matching TRBD1. This CDR3 contains 14 residues. Germline loops: CDR1 ENHRY, CDR2 SYGVKD. V shed 6 bases and J 7 bases; nucleotides not matched to a gene: 6. The CDR3 spells CAIREDRGLNEQFF. As DNA, the CDR3 is TGTGCCATCAGGGAAGACAGGGGGCTTAATGAGCAGTTCTTC.

This chain uses TRBV30 with TRBJ1-4, with D tentatively TRBD1 (5 bases). Per germline, CDR1 GTSNPN and CDR2 SVGIG (reference sequence). The V gene lost 4 bases and the J gene lost 3 bases, with 12 bases spanning the gap. The length of the CDR3 is 14 residues. The CDR3 coding sequence is TGTGCCTGGAACCCAGGGATAGCTAATGAAAAACTGTTTTTT. Encoded protein: CAWNPGIANEKLFF.

This sequence joins TRBV6-1 and TRBJ2-5; D might be TRBD1 (5 bases). The CDR3 has 14 residues. Germline V gives CDR1 MNHNS, CDR2 SASEGT. Trimming took off 7 bases at V and 2 bases at J, with 14 bases between the two ends. The chain's CDR3 is CASIRAGGQETQYF. CDR3 coding DNA: TGTGCCAGCATCAGGGCCGGTGGACAAGAGACCCAGTACTTC.

The chain recombines TRBV9 with TRBJ1-6; TRBD1 matches 7 bases. This CDR3 has 16 residues. The V segment lost 3 bases and the J segment 11 bases; nucleotides outside the gene matches: 14. Germline V gene data show CDR1 as SGDLS and CDR2 as YYNGEE. For the CDR3, the DNA is TGTGCCAGCAGCGGATTCCGACAGGGCATGGATGCACCCCTCCACTTT. Amino acids: CASSGFRQGMDAPLHF.

This rearrangement joins TRBV6-5 to TRBJ2-1; maybe TRBD2 (6 bases). CDR3 size: 15 residues. V lost 4 bases, J lost 4 bases, and 14 bases lay in between. The germline V gene has CDR1 MNHEY and CDR2 SVGAGI. CDR3 sequence reads: CASSSGGGAYNEQFF. CDR3 DNA: TGTGCCAGCAGTTCCGGAGGAGGGGCGTACAATGAGCAGTTCTTC.

The rearrangement uses TRBV7-9 and TRBJ1-1; tentatively, D is TRBD1 (6 bases). CDR3 length: 14 residues. Trimming stripped 4 bases from V and 5 bases from J, with 14 bases between. The germline V gene encodes CDR1 SEHNR and CDR2 FQNEAQ (reference sequence). CDR3 loop: CASSSLRGGTEAFF. Here the CDR3 DNA reads TGTGCCAGCAGCTCTCTCAGGGGTGGGACTGAAGCTTTCTTT.

The chain recombines TRBV6-1 with TRBJ1-5; no firm D call. Trimming left V 8 bases short and J 1 base short, with 12 bases between. The CDR3 has 14 amino acids. Germline V gene lookup returns CDR1 MNHNS and CDR2 SASEGT. CDR3 DNA: TGTGCCAGCTGGTCAGGAGGGAGCAATCAGCCCCAGCATTTT. Its protein product is CASWSGGSNQPQHF.

This chain links TRBV4-1 with TRBJ2-3; 8 bases fit TRBD2. The CDR3 contains 16 residues. Germline V gene lookup returns CDR1 MGHRA and CDR2 YSYEKL. V was pared by 3 bases and J by 2 bases, with 7 bases of the junction left unmatched. The CDR3 nucleotides are TGCGCCAGCAGCCAGGGTAGCGGGACTTACACAGATACGCAGTATTTT. It encodes CASSQGSGTYTDTQYF.

V and J are TRBV12-5 and TRBJ1-4; TRBD1 matches 9 bases. The trim removed 5 bases at V and 5 bases at J, leaving 3 bases unmatched. The length of the CDR3 is 14 residues. Germline V gene lookup returns CDR1 LGHNT and CDR2 FRNRAP. The CDR3 protein is CASGRDRVNEKLFF. CDR3 nucleotides: TGTGCTAGTGGTAGGGACAGGGTGAATGAAAAACTGTTTTTT.